This T cell receptor (beta chain) was captured by sequencing in a study of T cell repertoires in cytomegalovirus infection. The CDR3 covers 15 residues. Trimming cost V 2 bases and J 7 bases, with 15 bases left between them. This clonotype was detected ten times or more. Antigen: not known. MiXCR, applied by TCRdb to the reads, yields one record per CDR3 protein. This table has approximately 500,000 distinct CDR3 sequences, approximately 17% appearing once. Study-level findings and limits: CMV-specific HLA-C-restricted TCR beta clonotypes dominated the ex vivo response.

The sequence came from a human donor in good health (CMV status not recorded). Some clones in this sample may be carry-over from other donors' samples. V gene TRBV12-3 or TRBV12-4 combines with J gene TRBJ1-5, with D hard to call. Material for sequencing was CD8+ T cells from PBMCs. The CDR3 bases are TGTGCCAGCAGTTTATCGGCAGGAGGAACGCAGCCCCAGCATTTT. This gives the protein CASSLSAGGTQPQHF.